The sequence of this TCR beta chain was determined in a study of cytomegalovirus exposure and HLA in healthy donors. Unmatched junction bases numbered 16, after V lost 5 bases and J lost 3 bases. Looked up from germline, CDR1 is LNHDA and CDR2 is SQIVND (reference sequence). The CDR3 totals 19 residues. PCR employed 60 Vbeta and 13 Jbeta primers. Here immunoSEQ multiplex PCR was the method, and the copy in TCRdb shows in-frame clones only, minus some. The sample consists of around 280,000 clones, around nine tenths of them appearing once. The chain couples TRBV19 to TRBJ2-6; 7 bases match TRBD2. The sequencing input was PBMCs. The receptor was isolated from a woman under 30 in good health and CMV-seronegative. The CDR3 DNA is TGTGCCAGTAGTTCCTTCGGCGGGGGACTCGGGTATGGGGCCAACGTCCTGACTTTC. It translates to CASSSFGGGLGYGANVLTF.